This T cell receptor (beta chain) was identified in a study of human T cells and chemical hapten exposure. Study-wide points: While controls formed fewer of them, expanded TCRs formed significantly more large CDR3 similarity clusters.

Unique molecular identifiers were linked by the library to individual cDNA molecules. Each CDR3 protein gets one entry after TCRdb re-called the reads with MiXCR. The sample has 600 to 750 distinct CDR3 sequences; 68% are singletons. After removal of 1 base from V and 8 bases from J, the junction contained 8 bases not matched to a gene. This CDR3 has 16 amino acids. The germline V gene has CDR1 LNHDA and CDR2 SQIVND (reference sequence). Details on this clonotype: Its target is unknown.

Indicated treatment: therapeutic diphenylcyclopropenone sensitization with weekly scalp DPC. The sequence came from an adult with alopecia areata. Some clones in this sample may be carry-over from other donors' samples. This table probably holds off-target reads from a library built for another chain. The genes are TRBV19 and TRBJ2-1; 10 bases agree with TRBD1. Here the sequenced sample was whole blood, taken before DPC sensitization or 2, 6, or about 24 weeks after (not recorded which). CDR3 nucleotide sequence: TGTGCCAGTAGTATAGTAGGACAGGGGGAAAGTCATGAGCAGTTCTTC. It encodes CASSIVGQGESHEQFF.